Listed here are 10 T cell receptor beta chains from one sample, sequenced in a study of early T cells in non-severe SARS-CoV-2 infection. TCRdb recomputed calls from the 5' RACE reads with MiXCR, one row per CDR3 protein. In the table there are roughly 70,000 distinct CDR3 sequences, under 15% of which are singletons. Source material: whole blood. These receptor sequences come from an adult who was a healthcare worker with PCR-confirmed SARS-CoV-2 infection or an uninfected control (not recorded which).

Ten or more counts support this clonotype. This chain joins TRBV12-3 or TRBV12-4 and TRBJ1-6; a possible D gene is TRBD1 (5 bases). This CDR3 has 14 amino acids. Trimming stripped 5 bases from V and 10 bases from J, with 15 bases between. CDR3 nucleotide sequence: TGTGCCAGCAGTCTCAGGGATTTTCGGTCACCCCTCCACTTT. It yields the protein CASSLRDFRSPLHF.

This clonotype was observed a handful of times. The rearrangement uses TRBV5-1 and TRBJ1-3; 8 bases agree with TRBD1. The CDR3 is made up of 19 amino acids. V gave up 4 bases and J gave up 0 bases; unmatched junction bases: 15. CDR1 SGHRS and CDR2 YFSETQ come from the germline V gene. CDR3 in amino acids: CASSDRQGFPLDSGNTIYF. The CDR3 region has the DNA TGCGCCAGCAGCGACCGACAGGGGTTCCCTCTCGACTCTGGAAACACCATATATTTT.

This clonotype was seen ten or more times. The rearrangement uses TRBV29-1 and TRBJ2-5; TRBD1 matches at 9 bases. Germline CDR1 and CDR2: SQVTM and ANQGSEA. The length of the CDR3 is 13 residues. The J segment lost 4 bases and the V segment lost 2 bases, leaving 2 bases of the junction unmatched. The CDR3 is CSVELGQGETQYF. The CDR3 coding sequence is TGCAGCGTTGAATTGGGACAGGGAGAGACCCAGTACTTC.

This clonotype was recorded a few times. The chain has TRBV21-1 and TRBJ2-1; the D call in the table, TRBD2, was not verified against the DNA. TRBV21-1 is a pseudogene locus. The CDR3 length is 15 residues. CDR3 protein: CASSLAALLDNEQFF. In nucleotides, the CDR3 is TGTGCCAGCAGCCTAGCGGCACTCTTAGACAATGAGCAGTTCTTC.

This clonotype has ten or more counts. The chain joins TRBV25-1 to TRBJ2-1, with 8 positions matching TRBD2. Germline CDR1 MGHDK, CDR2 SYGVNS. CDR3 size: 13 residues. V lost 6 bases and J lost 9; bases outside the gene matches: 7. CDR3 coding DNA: TGTGCCAGCAGCCCGGGACTAGTGGGTGAGCAGTTCTTC. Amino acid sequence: CASSPGLVGEQFF.

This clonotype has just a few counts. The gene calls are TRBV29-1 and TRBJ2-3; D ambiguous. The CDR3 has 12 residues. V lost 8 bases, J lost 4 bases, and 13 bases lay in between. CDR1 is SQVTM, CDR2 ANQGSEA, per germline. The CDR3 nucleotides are TGCAGCTATACTACCTCTGCAGATACGCAGTATTTT. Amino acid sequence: CSYTTSADTQYF.

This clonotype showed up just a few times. The CDR3 DNA is TGTGCCAGCTCAGGACTAGCGGGAGGTACCGGGGAGCTGTTTTTT. This encodes CASSGLAGGTGELFF. The chain combines TRBV7-9 with TRBJ2-2; the match to TRBD2 covers 14 bases. J gave up 5 bases and V 8 bases, and 4 bases lay outside the gene matches. Looked up from germline, CDR1 is SEHNR and CDR2 is FQNEAQ (reference sequence). The CDR3 contains 15 residues.

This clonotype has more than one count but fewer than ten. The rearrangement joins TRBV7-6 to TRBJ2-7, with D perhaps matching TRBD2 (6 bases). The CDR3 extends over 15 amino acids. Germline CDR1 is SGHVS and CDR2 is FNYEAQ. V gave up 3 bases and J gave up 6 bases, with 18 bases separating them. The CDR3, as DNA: TGTGCCAGCAGCTTGGGTGCCGGGACTCACTTCGAGCAGTACTTC. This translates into CASSLGAGTHFEQYF.

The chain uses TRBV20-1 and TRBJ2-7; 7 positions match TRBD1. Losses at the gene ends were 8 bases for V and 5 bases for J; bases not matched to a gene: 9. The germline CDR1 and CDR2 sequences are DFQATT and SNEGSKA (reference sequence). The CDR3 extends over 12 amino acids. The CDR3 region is CSSKTGFDEQYF. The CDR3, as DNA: TGCAGTTCCAAGACAGGGTTCGACGAGCAGTACTTC.

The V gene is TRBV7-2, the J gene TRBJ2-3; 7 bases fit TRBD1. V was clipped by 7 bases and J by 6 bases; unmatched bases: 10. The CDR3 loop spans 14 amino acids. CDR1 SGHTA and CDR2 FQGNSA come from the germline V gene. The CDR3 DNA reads TGTGCCAGCAAGACAGGGTACTCTGGGGATACGCAGTATTTT. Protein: CASKTGYSGDTQYF.